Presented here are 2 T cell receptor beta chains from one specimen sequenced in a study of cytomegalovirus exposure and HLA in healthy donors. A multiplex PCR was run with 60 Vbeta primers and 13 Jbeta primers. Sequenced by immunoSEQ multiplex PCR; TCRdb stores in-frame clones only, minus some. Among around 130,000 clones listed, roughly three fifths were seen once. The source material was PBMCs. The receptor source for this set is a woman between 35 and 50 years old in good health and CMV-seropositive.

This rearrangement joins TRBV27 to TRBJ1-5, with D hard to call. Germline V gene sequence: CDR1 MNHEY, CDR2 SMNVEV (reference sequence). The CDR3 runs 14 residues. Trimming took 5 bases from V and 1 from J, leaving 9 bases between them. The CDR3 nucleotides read TGTGCCAGCAGTCTAACGAGAAGCAATCAGCCCCAGCATTTT. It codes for CASSLTRSNQPQHF.

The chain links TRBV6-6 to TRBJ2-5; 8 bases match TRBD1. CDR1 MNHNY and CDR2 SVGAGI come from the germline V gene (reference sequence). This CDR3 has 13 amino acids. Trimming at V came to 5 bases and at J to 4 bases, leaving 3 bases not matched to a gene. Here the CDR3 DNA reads TGTGCCAGCAGTACAGGGGGTGGAGAGACCCAGTACTTC. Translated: CASSTGGGETQYF.